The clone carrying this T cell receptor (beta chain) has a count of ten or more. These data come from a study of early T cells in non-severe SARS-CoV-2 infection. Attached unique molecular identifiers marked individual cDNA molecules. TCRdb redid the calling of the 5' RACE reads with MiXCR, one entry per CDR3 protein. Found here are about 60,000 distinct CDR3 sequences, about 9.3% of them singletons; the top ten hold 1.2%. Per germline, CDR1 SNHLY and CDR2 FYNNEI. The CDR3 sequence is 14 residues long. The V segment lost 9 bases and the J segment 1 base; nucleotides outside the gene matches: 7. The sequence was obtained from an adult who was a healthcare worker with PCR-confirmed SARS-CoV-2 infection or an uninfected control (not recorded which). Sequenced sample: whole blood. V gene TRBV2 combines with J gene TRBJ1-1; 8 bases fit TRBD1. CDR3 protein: CARIQGAGNTEAFF. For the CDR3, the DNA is TGTGCCAGGATCCAGGGGGCAGGGAACACTGAAGCTTTCTTT.